One and the same sample provided the 18 T cell receptor beta chains below, sequenced in a study of response to subunit inactivated influenza vaccine. Each CDR3 protein gets one entry after TCRdb re-called the RT-PCR reads with MiXCR. The sample lists 500,000 or so distinct CDR3 sequences, 16% occurring once. The sample here was CD4+ T cells sorted from PBMCs, taken less than 30 months after vaccination. Receptors originate from a man in his fifties or sixties who received an inactivated influenza vaccine.

The J gene is TRBJ2-3, the V gene TRBV4-3; 8 bases are shared with TRBD1. V lost 0 bases to trimming and J lost 13 bases; unmatched junction nucleotides: 9. From germline, CDR1 is LGHNA and CDR2 YSLEER. The CDR3 totals 14 residues. CDR3 protein: CASSQETSRGRKYF. The CDR3 nucleotides are TGCGCCAGCAGCCAAGAAACCAGCAGGGGGCGCAAGTATTTT.

This clonotype was found many times. V gene TRBV12-3 or TRBV12-4 combines with J gene TRBJ1-3; D remains ambiguous. This CDR3 has 14 residues. The V end lost 4 bases, the J end lost 0 bases, and 7 bases lay between the germline ends. The CDR3 region is CASSYQSSGNTIYF. Written as DNA, the CDR3 is TGTGCCAGCAGTTACCAGAGCTCTGGAAACACCATATATTTT.

This clonotype was seen more than once but under ten times. The J gene is TRBJ2-2, the V gene TRBV10-3; tentative D call: TRBD2 (6 bases). There are 14 residues in the CDR3. The germline CDR1 and CDR2 sequences are ENHRY and SYGVKD. V gave up 4 bases and J gave up 4 bases, with 10 bases separating them. For the CDR3, the DNA is TGTGCCATCAGTGCGGGGGTTGGCACCGGGGAGCTGTTTTTT. The encoded protein is CAISAGVGTGELFF.

The chain couples TRBV5-1 to TRBJ2-1; TRBD1 matches at 7 bases. The CDR3 length is 20 residues. Germline V gene data show CDR1 as SGHRS and CDR2 as YFSETQ. J lost 0 bases, V lost 4 bases, and 19 bases had no gene match. The CDR3 is CASSQTGKLGYAGSYNEQFF. In nucleotides, the CDR3 is TGCGCCAGCAGCCAGACAGGGAAGCTCGGATATGCGGGCTCCTACAATGAGCAGTTCTTC.

The sample holds a few counts of this clonotype. The rearrangement links TRBV5-6 to TRBJ1-1; the match to TRBD1 covers 7 bases. The germline V gene has CDR1 SGHDT and CDR2 YYEEEE. This CDR3 spans 13 amino acids. The V segment lost 5 bases and the J segment 0 bases; nucleotides outside the gene matches: 1. CDR3 DNA sequence: TGTGCCAGCAGGACAGGGTTGAACACTGAAGCTTTCTTT. The encoded protein is CASRTGLNTEAFF.

Only a few counts were recorded for this clonotype. The rearrangement links TRBV5-5 to TRBJ2-1, with TRBD2 matching over 7 bases. The CDR3 has 16 amino acids. Germline V lookup: CDR1 SGHKS, CDR2 YYEKEE (reference sequence). Trimming took 5 bases from V and 0 from J; bases not matched to a gene: 8. The CDR3 coding sequence is TGTGCCAGCAGAATATCTGCGGGGGACTCCTACAATGAGCAGTTCTTC. Its translation: CASRISAGDSYNEQFF.

This clonotype was observed many times. The chain links TRBV29-1 to TRBJ2-7; D perhaps matches TRBD2 (6 bases). Trimming took 2 bases from V and 2 from J, leaving 19 bases between them. Germline CDR1 reads SQVTM; CDR2 reads ANQGSEA. The CDR3 totals 16 residues. The CDR3, as DNA: TGCAGCGTTGAATTTGCGGGACGTCCGAACCCCTACGAGCAGTACTTC. Protein product: CSVEFAGRPNPYEQYF.

This clonotype showed up many times. The rearrangement joins TRBV5-1 to TRBJ1-5, with D possibly matching TRBD1 (5 bases). The germline V gene has CDR1 SGHRS and CDR2 YFSETQ. V gave up 0 bases and J gave up 1 base, with 11 bases separating them. The CDR3 is 16 amino acids. The CDR3 DNA reads TGCGCCAGCAGCTTGGGTCTGGGGGGAAGCAATCAGCCCCAGCATTTT. Protein: CASSLGLGGSNQPQHF.

V is TRBV10-3 and J is TRBJ2-4; D gene uncertain. Trimming pared 4 bases from V and 3 bases from J, leaving 13 bases between. Germline values: CDR1 ENHRY, CDR2 SYGVKD. This CDR3 has 15 residues. The CDR3 sequence is CAISGGPSHKNIQYF. The CDR3 nucleotides are TGTGCCATCAGTGGGGGTCCATCCCACAAAAACATTCAGTACTTC.

There are a few counts of this clonotype. The V call is TRBV28, the J call TRBJ1-5; D is unresolved. V lost 8 bases and J 6 bases, leaving 11 bases between the germline ends. CDR3 length: 12 residues. Germline V CDR1 and CDR2: MDHEN, SYDVKM. CDR3 region: CASHRWGQPQHF. The DNA of the CDR3 is TGTGCCAGCCATAGATGGGGTCAGCCCCAGCATTTT.

The genes are TRBV24-1 and TRBJ2-5; D not certain. The CDR3 is 12 residues long. Trimming pared 2 bases from V and 5 bases from J, leaving 5 bases between. Germline V CDR1 and CDR2: KGHDR, SFDVKD. In DNA form, the CDR3 reads TGTGCCACCAGTGATTGGAAGGAGACCCAGTACTTC. Amino acids: CATSDWKETQYF.

The table lists this clonotype with a few counts. The chain carries TRBV6-1 and TRBJ1-4, with D unclear. The CDR3 runs to 12 residues. Germline assignment: CDR1 MNHNS and CDR2 SASEGT. Trimming shortened V by 3 bases and J by 7 bases, and 6 bases separated the two germline ends. The CDR3 bases are TGTGCCAGCAGTGACCTCGGTGAAAAACTGTTTTTT. The encoded protein is CASSDLGEKLFF.

The sample holds a few counts of this clonotype. The gene calls are TRBV20-1 and TRBJ2-7, with TRBD1 matching 7 bases. The CDR3 spans 14 residues. J gave up 7 bases and V 5 bases, and 14 bases lay outside the gene matches. The germline CDR1 and CDR2 sequences are DFQATT and SNEGSKA (reference sequence). The DNA for the CDR3 is TGCAGTGCTCCCTGGGACAGACCACCAAGGGAGCAGTACTTC. Residues: CSAPWDRPPREQYF.

DNA for the CDR3: TGCGCCAGCAGCCAAGGGTTTGGGGCGGTCCTGAGGCAGTACTTC. It translates to CASSQGFGAVLRQYF. This chain joins TRBV4-3 and TRBJ2-7; the D gene is possibly TRBD1 (5 bases). This CDR3 spans 15 amino acids. CDR1 is LGHNA and CDR2 is YSLEER in the germline V gene. V dropped 1 base and J dropped 9 bases, with 19 bases sitting between them.

CDR3 DNA sequence: TGCAGCGTTGGAGGGACAGACGGCTACACCTTC. Amino acids: CSVGGTDGYTF. The rearrangement uses TRBV29-1 and TRBJ1-2; 7 bases match TRBD1. This CDR3 has 11 residues. The J segment lost 8 bases and the V segment lost 4 bases, leaving 4 bases of the junction unmatched. CDR1 and CDR2 (germline): SQVTM, ANQGSEA.

This chain connects TRBV9 to TRBJ2-7; 10 bases fit TRBD2. Germline-derived CDR1 and CDR2 are SGDLS and YYNGEE. The CDR3 is made up of 15 amino acids. V shed 1 base, J shed 5 bases, and the junction held 6 bases outside the gene matches. CDR3 bases: TGTGCCAGCAGCGTAACTAGCGGGGAGGCCCACGAGCAGTACTTC. It translates to CASSVTSGEAHEQYF.

This clonotype was seen more than once but under ten times. The gene calls are TRBV29-1 and TRBJ2-7, with 12 bases aligning to TRBD2. After removal of 6 bases from V and 2 bases from J, the junction contained 2 bases not matched to a gene. The CDR3 consists of 13 residues. The germline gives CDR1 SQVTM, CDR2 ANQGSEA. The CDR3 DNA reads TGCAGCGTGCGGACTAGCGGGGCCTACGAGCAGTACTTC. As protein: CSVRTSGAYEQYF.

The chain joins TRBV7-2 to TRBJ2-5; D unclear. Germline values: CDR1 SGHTA, CDR2 FQGNSA. Trimming stripped 1 base from V and 7 bases from J, with 10 bases between. The CDR3 sequence is 13 residues long. In DNA form, the CDR3 reads TGTGCCAGCAGCTTAGGCCCAGATTCGACCCAGTACTTC. Translating it yields CASSLGPDSTQYF.